Presented here are 3 T cell receptor beta chains from one specimen sequenced in a study of beta chain features in type 1 diabetes. Findings and limits, study-wide: Moderate yet significant TCRB CDR3 shortening was seen in Type 1 diabetes patients in all four CD4+ subsets.

cDNA synthesis used the whole RNA isolate, giving expressed TCRB sequences. The assay was immunoSEQ multiplex PCR, and TCRdb's table has in-frame clones only and misses some. The sample has about 170,000 clones; about 7.8% are singletons. The antigens of these receptors remain unknown. Source material: central memory CD4+ T cells from blood. These receptors came from a woman aged 40 to 50 with type 1 diabetes.

This clone was recorded a few times. The V gene is TRBV7-2, the J gene TRBJ2-1; maybe TRBD1 (6 bases). The V end was cut by 4 bases, the J end by 4 bases, with 17 bases between. The CDR3 is 16 amino acids. Germline V gene data show CDR1 as SGHTA and CDR2 as FQGNSA. The CDR3, as DNA: TGTGCCAGCAGCTCCAGGGGATCCACGCGGTACAATGAGCAGTTCTTC. Translation: CASSSRGSTRYNEQFF.

There are a few counts of this clone. The chain uses TRBV5-1 and TRBJ2-7, with 7 positions matching TRBD1. The junction had 3 bases not matched to a gene; V was cut back by 0 bases and J by 0 bases. Germline CDR1 reads SGHRS; CDR2 reads YFSETQ. The CDR3 covers 15 residues. This chain's CDR3 is CASSLGDSLSYEQYF. The CDR3 DNA reads as TGCGCCAGCAGCTTGGGGGACAGCCTCTCCTACGAGCAGTACTTC.

The V and J genes are TRBV2 and TRBJ1-2; D unclear. Germline loops: CDR1 SNHLY, CDR2 FYNNEI. This CDR3 has 11 residues. V was clipped by 2 bases and J by 5 bases, with 3 bases between them. In nucleotides, the CDR3 is TGTGCCAGCAGTGAATCTTATGGCTACACCTTC. Protein product: CASSESYGYTF.